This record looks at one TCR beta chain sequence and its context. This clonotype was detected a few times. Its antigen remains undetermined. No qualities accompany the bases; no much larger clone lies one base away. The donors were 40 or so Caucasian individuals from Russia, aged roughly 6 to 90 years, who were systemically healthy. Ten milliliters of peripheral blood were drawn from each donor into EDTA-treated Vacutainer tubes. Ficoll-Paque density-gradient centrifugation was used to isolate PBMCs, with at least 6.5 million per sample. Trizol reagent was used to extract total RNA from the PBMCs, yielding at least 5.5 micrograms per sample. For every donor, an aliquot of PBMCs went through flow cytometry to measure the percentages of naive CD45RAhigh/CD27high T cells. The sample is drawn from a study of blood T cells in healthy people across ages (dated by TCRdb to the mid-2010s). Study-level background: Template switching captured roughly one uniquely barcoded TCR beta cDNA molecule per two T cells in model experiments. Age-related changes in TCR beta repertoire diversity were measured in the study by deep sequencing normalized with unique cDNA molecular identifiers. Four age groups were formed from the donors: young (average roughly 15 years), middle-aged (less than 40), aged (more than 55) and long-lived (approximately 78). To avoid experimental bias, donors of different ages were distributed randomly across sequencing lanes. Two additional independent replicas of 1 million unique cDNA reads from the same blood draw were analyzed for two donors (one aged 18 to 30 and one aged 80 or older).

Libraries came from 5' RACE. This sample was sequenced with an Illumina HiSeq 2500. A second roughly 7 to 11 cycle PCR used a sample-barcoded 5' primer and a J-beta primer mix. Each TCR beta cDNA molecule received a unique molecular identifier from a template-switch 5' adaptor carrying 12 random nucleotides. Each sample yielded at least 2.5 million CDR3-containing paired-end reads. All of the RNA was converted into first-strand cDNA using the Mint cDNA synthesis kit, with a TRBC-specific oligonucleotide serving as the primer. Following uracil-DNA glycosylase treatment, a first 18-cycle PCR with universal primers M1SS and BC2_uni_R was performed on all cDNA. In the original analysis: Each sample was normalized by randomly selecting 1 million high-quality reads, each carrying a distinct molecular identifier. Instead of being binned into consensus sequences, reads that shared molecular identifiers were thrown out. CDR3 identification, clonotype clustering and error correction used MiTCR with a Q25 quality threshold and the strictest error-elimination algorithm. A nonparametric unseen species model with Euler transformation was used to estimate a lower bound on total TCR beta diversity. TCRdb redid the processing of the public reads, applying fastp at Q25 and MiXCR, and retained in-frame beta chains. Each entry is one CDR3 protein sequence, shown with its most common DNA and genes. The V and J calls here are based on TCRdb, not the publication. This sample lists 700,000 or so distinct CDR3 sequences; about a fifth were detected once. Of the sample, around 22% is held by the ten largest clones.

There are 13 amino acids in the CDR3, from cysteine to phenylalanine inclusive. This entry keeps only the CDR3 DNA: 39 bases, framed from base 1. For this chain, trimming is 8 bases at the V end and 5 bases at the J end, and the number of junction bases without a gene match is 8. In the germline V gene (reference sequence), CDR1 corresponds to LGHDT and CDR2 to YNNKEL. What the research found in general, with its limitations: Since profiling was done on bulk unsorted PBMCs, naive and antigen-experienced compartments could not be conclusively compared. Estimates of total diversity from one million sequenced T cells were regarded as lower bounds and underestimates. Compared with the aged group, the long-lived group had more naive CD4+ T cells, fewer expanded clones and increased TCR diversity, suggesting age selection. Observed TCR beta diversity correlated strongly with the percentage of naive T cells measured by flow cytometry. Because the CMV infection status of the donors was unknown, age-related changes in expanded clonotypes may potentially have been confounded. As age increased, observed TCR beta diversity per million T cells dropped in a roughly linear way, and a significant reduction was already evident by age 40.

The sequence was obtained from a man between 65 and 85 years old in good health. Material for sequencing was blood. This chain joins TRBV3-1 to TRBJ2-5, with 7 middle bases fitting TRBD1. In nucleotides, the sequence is TGTGCCAGCGGACCTACAGGGGTTGAGACCCAGTACTTC. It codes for CASGPTGVETQYF.